A selection of T cell receptor beta chains follows, all from one sample in a study of blood T cells in healthy people across ages. One entry per CDR3 protein, called by TCRdb with MiXCR from the 5' RACE reads. The sample has some 320,000 distinct CDR3 sequences, about 25% seen once. The sequencing sample was made of blood. These TCRs come from a woman in her seventies in good health. CDR3s include the opening cysteine and the closing phenylalanine or tryptophan. Fields, in order: D gene, CDR3 length, J gene, clone size, V gene, CDR3 DNA, CDR3 protein. A D gene is named only where the DNA matches it firmly. Size tells how often a clone was seen (once, few, many) or the class of an expanded clone, and some rows leave it out.

d_gene: .; len: 12; j_gene: TRBJ2-1; abundance: .; v_gene: TRBV20-1; CDR3nt: TGCAGTGCTCTAGATGACGGGGATGAGCAGTTCTTC; CDR3aa: CSALDDGDEQFF
d_gene: .; len: 15; j_gene: TRBJ2-7; abundance: .; v_gene: TRBV3-1; CDR3nt: TGTGCCAGCAGCGCGCCCATCGGGTCCTCCTACGAGCAGTACTTC; CDR3aa: CASSAPIGSSYEQYF
d_gene: TRBD2; len: 15; j_gene: TRBJ2-5; abundance: many; v_gene: TRBV7-2; CDR3nt: TGTGCCAGCAGCTCCCAGGCGGGGGGTCCAGAGACCCAGTACTTC; CDR3aa: CASSSQAGGPETQYF
d_gene: .; len: 12; j_gene: TRBJ2-5; abundance: .; v_gene: TRBV6-5; CDR3nt: TGTGCCAGCAGTTACACCGGGAAGACCCAGTACTTC; CDR3aa: CASSYTGKTQYF
d_gene: .; len: 12; j_gene: TRBJ1-1; abundance: .; v_gene: TRBV28; CDR3nt: TGTGCCAGCAGTTTATGGAGATCTGAAGCTTTCTTT; CDR3aa: CASSLWRSEAFF
d_gene: TRBD1; len: 11; j_gene: TRBJ1-5; abundance: .; v_gene: TRBV20-1; CDR3nt: TGCAGTGCAAACAGGGGTCAGCCCCAGCATTTT; CDR3aa: CSANRGQPQHF
d_gene: TRBD1; len: 17; j_gene: TRBJ1-6; abundance: few; v_gene: TRBV3-1; CDR3nt: TGTGCCAGCAGCCAAGAACACAGGGGAGAATCTAATTCACCCCTCCACTTT; CDR3aa: CASSQEHRGESNSPLHF
d_gene: TRBD2; len: 17; j_gene: TRBJ2-1; abundance: .; v_gene: TRBV20-1; CDR3nt: TGCAGTGGCCTGGGACTAGCGGGGGGTAGCTCCTACAATGAGCAGTTCTTC; CDR3aa: CSGLGLAGGSSYNEQFF
d_gene: .; len: 16; j_gene: TRBJ2-5; abundance: .; v_gene: TRBV7-2; CDR3nt: TGTGCCAGCAGCTCCCGACTAGATAAGTACCAAGAGACCCAGTACTTC; CDR3aa: CASSSRLDKYQETQYF
d_gene: .; len: 13; j_gene: TRBJ2-7; abundance: .; v_gene: TRBV7-9; CDR3nt: TGTGCCAGCAGCTGGGGTCGGTCCTACGAGCAGTACTTC; CDR3aa: CASSWGRSYEQYF
d_gene: TRBD1; len: 16; j_gene: TRBJ1-3; abundance: many; v_gene: TRBV5-1; CDR3nt: TGCGCCAGCAGCTCTCAGGGGGCGAGCTCTGGAAACACCATATATTTT; CDR3aa: CASSSQGASSGNTIYF
d_gene: TRBD1; len: 16; j_gene: TRBJ2-2; abundance: few; v_gene: TRBV7-3; CDR3nt: TGTGCCAGCAGCTTAGTCAGGGGGTTGGACACCGGGGAGCTGTTTTTT; CDR3aa: CASSLVRGLDTGELFF
d_gene: TRBD1; len: 16; j_gene: TRBJ1-3; abundance: few; v_gene: TRBV6-5; CDR3nt: TGTGCCAGCAACCCTACGAGAGGGGGCGCCGGAAACACCATATATTTT; CDR3aa: CASNPTRGGAGNTIYF
d_gene: TRBD2; len: 14; j_gene: TRBJ2-7; abundance: .; v_gene: TRBV18; CDR3nt: TGTGCCAGCTCACCCCGACTAGCCCCCTACGAGCAGTACTTC; CDR3aa: CASSPRLAPYEQYF